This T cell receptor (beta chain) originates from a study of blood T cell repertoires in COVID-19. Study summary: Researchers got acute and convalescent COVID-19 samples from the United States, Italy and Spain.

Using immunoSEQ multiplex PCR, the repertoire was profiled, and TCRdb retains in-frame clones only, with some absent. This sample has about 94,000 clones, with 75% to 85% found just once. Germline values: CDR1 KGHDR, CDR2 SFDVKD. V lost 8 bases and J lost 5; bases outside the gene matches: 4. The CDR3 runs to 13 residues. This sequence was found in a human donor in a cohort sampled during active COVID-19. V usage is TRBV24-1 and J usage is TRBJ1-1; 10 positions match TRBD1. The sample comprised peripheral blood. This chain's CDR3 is CATMGQGPTEAFF. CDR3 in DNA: TGTGCCACCATGGGACAGGGGCCTACTGAAGCTTTCTTT.